This TCR beta chain was retrieved from a study of T-cell memory formation after mild COVID-19. In TCRdb, the 5' RACE reads were re-called with MiXCR into one record per CDR3 protein. The table shows roughly 150,000 distinct CDR3 sequences, with under 15% occurring only once. This CDR3 contains 15 residues. Unmatched junction bases numbered 5, after V lost 0 bases and J lost 3 bases. Per germline, CDR1 SGHRS and CDR2 YFSETQ. This clonotype showed up just a few times. The chain employs TRBV5-1 and TRBJ2-5, with 7 bases lining up with TRBD1. This TCR was sampled from a man aged 18-30 years who had mild COVID-19 (a few samples of this study predate the infection). Cell type and time point are not known. Material: PBMCs or a T cell subset sorted from them (not recorded which). CDR3 amino acids: CASSLEGGREETQYF. In DNA form, the CDR3 reads TGCGCCAGCAGCTTGGAAGGGGGCCGGGAAGAGACCCAGTACTTC.